These T cell receptor beta chains were read from a single sample in a study of blood T cell repertoires in COVID-19. Sequenced by immunoSEQ multiplex PCR; TCRdb stores in-frame clones only, minus some. The sample has more than 90,000 clones, 85% seen once. Sequencing was performed on peripheral blood. These receptors all stem from a man older than 75 with acute or convalescent COVID-19. Each CDR3 is given with its conserved first and last residue. Each record gives: V gene, J gene, D gene, clone size, CDR3 DNA, CDR3 protein. D genes are given only for firm matches. Clone size is stated in some rows and not others, as once, few, many or a class when expanded.

V gene: TRBV19; J gene: TRBJ1-6; D gene: -; clone size: -; CDR3 DNA: TGTGCCAGTAGTTTTGGGGGCTTAGATTCACCCCTCCACTTT; CDR3 protein: CASSFGGLDSPLHF
V gene: TRBV19; J gene: TRBJ2-1; D gene: TRBD2; clone size: -; CDR3 DNA: TGTGCCAGTAGCCCCACCGGGAGGGGAGGGGATGAGCAGTTCTTC; CDR3 protein: CASSPTGRGGDEQFF
V gene: TRBV5-1; J gene: TRBJ1-1; D gene: -; clone size: -; CDR3 DNA: TGCGCCAGCAGCTGGACTAGGGCTGGCACTGAAGCTTTCTTT; CDR3 protein: CASSWTRAGTEAFF
V gene: TRBV7-2; J gene: TRBJ2-5; D gene: -; clone size: -; CDR3 DNA: TGTGCCAGCAGCTTAGTGGAGCGGGCGCGGAAAGAGACCCAGTACTTC; CDR3 protein: CASSLVERARKETQYF
V gene: TRBV7-9; J gene: TRBJ2-1; D gene: TRBD2; clone size: once; CDR3 DNA: TGTGCCAGCAGCTTAGGGGTAGCGGGAGACGATGAGCAGTTCTTC; CDR3 protein: CASSLGVAGDDEQFF
V gene: TRBV11-3; J gene: TRBJ2-3; D gene: TRBD2; clone size: -; CDR3 DNA: TGTGCCAGCAGCCACGGAGCGGGAGGGCACGGCACAGATACGCAGTATTTT; CDR3 protein: CASSHGAGGHGTDTQYF
V gene: TRBV7-9; J gene: TRBJ2-7; D gene: TRBD1; clone size: -; CDR3 DNA: TGTGCCAGCAGCTTAGGGACAGGGGCCGCCGAGCAGTACTTC; CDR3 protein: CASSLGTGAAEQYF
V gene: TRBV19; J gene: TRBJ1-5; D gene: TRBD1; clone size: -; CDR3 DNA: TGTGCCAGTAGTACCTTGGACAGGGGGCTAGGCAATCAGCCCCAGCATTTT; CDR3 protein: CASSTLDRGLGNQPQHF
V gene: TRBV6-5; J gene: TRBJ1-3; D gene: -; clone size: -; CDR3 DNA: TGTGCCAGCACCCAGACACACTCTGGAAACACCATATATTTT; CDR3 protein: CASTQTHSGNTIYF
V gene: TRBV28; J gene: TRBJ2-7; D gene: TRBD2; clone size: -; CDR3 DNA: TGTGCCGGGGCGGGGACTAGCAGATACGAGCAGTACTTC; CDR3 protein: CAGAGTSRYEQYF
V gene: TRBV28; J gene: TRBJ2-7; D gene: TRBD1; clone size: -; CDR3 DNA: TGTGCCAGCAGTTTACCCGCCGGGACAGGGGCCCACGAGCAGTACTTC; CDR3 protein: CASSLPAGTGAHEQYF
V gene: TRBV18; J gene: TRBJ2-3; D gene: TRBD1; clone size: -; CDR3 DNA: TGTGCCAGCTCAAGGGACAGGGAGGGCACAGATACGCAGTATTTT; CDR3 protein: CASSRDREGTDTQYF
V gene: TRBV6-8; J gene: TRBJ2-7; D gene: -; clone size: -; CDR3 DNA: TGTGCCAGCACCATCCTAAAACAGGGTTACGACGAGCAGTACTTC; CDR3 protein: CASTILKQGYDEQYF
V gene: TRBV11-2; J gene: TRBJ1-5; D gene: TRBD1; clone size: -; CDR3 DNA: TGTGCCAGCAGCTTGGGAGCAGGGGGCGCGCAGCAGCCCCAGCATTTT; CDR3 protein: CASSLGAGGAQQPQHF
V gene: TRBV19; J gene: TRBJ2-7; D gene: TRBD2; clone size: -; CDR3 DNA: TGTGCCAGTAGTATAGGGCTAGCGGGAGGCACCTACGAGCAGTACTTC; CDR3 protein: CASSIGLAGGTYEQYF
V gene: TRBV27; J gene: TRBJ2-7; D gene: -; clone size: -; CDR3 DNA: TGTGCCAGCAAGATTTGGAGCGGGCCCTACGAGCAGTACTTC; CDR3 protein: CASKIWSGPYEQYF
V gene: TRBV4-2; J gene: TRBJ1-4; D gene: TRBD1; clone size: -; CDR3 DNA: TGTGCCAGCAGCCAAGATGGGGGGACAGGGGTCTCTGCGAATGAAAAACTGTTTTTT; CDR3 protein: CASSQDGGTGVSANEKLFF
V gene: TRBV19; J gene: TRBJ1-6; D gene: -; clone size: -; CDR3 DNA: TGTGCCAGTAGTATTCGGGATAATTCACCCCTCCACTTT; CDR3 protein: CASSIRDNSPLHF
V gene: TRBV10-3; J gene: TRBJ2-7; D gene: TRBD2; clone size: few; CDR3 DNA: TGTGCCATCAGTTGGGGACTAGCGGGAGGCCCTTACGAGCAGTACTTC; CDR3 protein: CAISWGLAGGPYEQYF
V gene: TRBV19; J gene: TRBJ1-4; D gene: TRBD1; clone size: -; CDR3 DNA: TGTGCCAGTAGGCAGGGACAGGGGAGAGAAAAACTGTTTTTT; CDR3 protein: CASRQGQGREKLFF
V gene: TRBV21-1; J gene: TRBJ1-5; D gene: -; clone size: few; CDR3 DNA: TGTGCCAGCAGTAGGAGGGGCTGGGAGGGGAGCAATCAGCCCCAGCATTTT; CDR3 protein: CASSRRGWEGSNQPQHF
V gene: TRBV7-2; J gene: TRBJ1-2; D gene: -; clone size: -; CDR3 DNA: TGTGCCAGCAGCTTAGCATTCACAGGGCGCTATGGCTACACCTTC; CDR3 protein: CASSLAFTGRYGYTF
V gene: TRBV27; J gene: TRBJ1-6; D gene: -; clone size: -; CDR3 DNA: TGTGCCAGCAGGTCCTTACCGGGACTGACTAATTCACCCCTCCACTTT; CDR3 protein: CASRSLPGLTNSPLHF
V gene: TRBV3-1/TRBV3-2; J gene: TRBJ2-2; D gene: TRBD2; clone size: -; CDR3 DNA: TGTGCCAGCAGCCAAGGAGCGGGGGCGAACACCGGGGAGCTGTTTTTT; CDR3 protein: CASSQGAGANTGELFF
V gene: TRBV14; J gene: TRBJ1-6; D gene: -; clone size: -; CDR3 DNA: TGTGCCAGCAGCCCCGAACTTTATTCACCCCTCCACTTT; CDR3 protein: CASSPELYSPLHF
V gene: TRBV6-5; J gene: TRBJ2-2; D gene: -; clone size: -; CDR3 DNA: TGTGCCAGCCGACCGGGATCACAAACCGGGGAGCTGTTTTTT; CDR3 protein: CASRPGSQTGELFF
V gene: TRBV13; J gene: TRBJ1-1; D gene: TRBD1; clone size: -; CDR3 DNA: TGTGCCAGCAGCCATGGGACAGGGATTGTGAACACTGAAGCTTTCTTT; CDR3 protein: CASSHGTGIVNTEAFF
V gene: TRBV20-1; J gene: TRBJ1-1; D gene: -; clone size: -; CDR3 DNA: TGCAGTGCTAGACCTAACACTGAAGCTTTCTTT; CDR3 protein: CSARPNTEAFF
V gene: TRBV7-9; J gene: TRBJ2-2; D gene: -; clone size: -; CDR3 DNA: TGTGCCAGCAGCTTAACTAGCCCGGAGTTGTTTTTT; CDR3 protein: CASSLTSPELFF
V gene: TRBV6-5; J gene: TRBJ1-6; D gene: -; clone size: -; CDR3 DNA: TGTGCCAGCAGCAAGGGGGAATCACCCCTCCACTTT; CDR3 protein: CASSKGESPLHF
V gene: TRBV3-1/TRBV3-2; J gene: TRBJ1-5; D gene: TRBD1; clone size: -; CDR3 DNA: TGTGCCAGCAGCTCCGGGACAGGGGCCGCGGGGCAGCCCCAGCATTTT; CDR3 protein: CASSSGTGAAGQPQHF
V gene: TRBV4-1; J gene: TRBJ2-1; D gene: TRBD2; clone size: once; CDR3 DNA: TGCGCCAGCAGCCCACCGGGACTAGCGGGAGTGAATGAGCAGTTCTTC; CDR3 protein: CASSPPGLAGVNEQFF
V gene: TRBV11-2; J gene: TRBJ2-3; D gene: TRBD2; clone size: few; CDR3 DNA: TGTGCCAGCAGAGGTGGGACTAGCGGGTCCCGGACAGATACGCAGTATTTT; CDR3 protein: CASRGGTSGSRTDTQYF
V gene: TRBV9; J gene: TRBJ2-7; D gene: TRBD2; clone size: -; CDR3 DNA: TGTGCCAGCAGCGTAGGAGCTAGCGGGGGACCCTACGAGCAGTACTTC; CDR3 protein: CASSVGASGGPYEQYF
V gene: TRBV10-1; J gene: TRBJ1-5; D gene: -; clone size: -; CDR3 DNA: TGCGCCAGCAGTGAGGGACAGAATCAGCCCCAGCATTTT; CDR3 protein: CASSEGQNQPQHF
V gene: TRBV7-3; J gene: TRBJ2-2; D gene: -; clone size: few; CDR3 DNA: TGTGCCAGCAGCTTAATACGGGACACCACCGGGGAGCTGTTTTTT; CDR3 protein: CASSLIRDTTGELFF
V gene: TRBV7-9; J gene: TRBJ1-6; D gene: -; clone size: -; CDR3 DNA: TGTGCCAGCAGCTTTTCGGGTTCACCCCTCCACTTT; CDR3 protein: CASSFSGSPLHF
V gene: TRBV5-1; J gene: TRBJ2-5; D gene: -; clone size: -; CDR3 DNA: TGCGCCAGCAGCTCAGGACAAAACGGAGAGACCCAGTACTTC; CDR3 protein: CASSSGQNGETQYF
V gene: TRBV6-5; J gene: TRBJ1-5; D gene: TRBD1; clone size: -; CDR3 DNA: TGTGCCAGCATTTCGGACAGGGGGGGTAGTCAGCCCCAGCATTTT; CDR3 protein: CASISDRGGSQPQHF
V gene: TRBV28; J gene: TRBJ2-7; D gene: -; clone size: -; CDR3 DNA: TGTGCCAGCTATAGCCCGGACTCCTACGAGCAGTACTTC; CDR3 protein: CASYSPDSYEQYF
V gene: TRBV28; J gene: TRBJ1-2; D gene: TRBD1; clone size: few; CDR3 DNA: TGTGCCAGCAGTCCCCGGGACAGGCTTCTCTATGGCTACACCTTC; CDR3 protein: CASSPRDRLLYGYTF
V gene: TRBV15; J gene: TRBJ2-2; D gene: -; clone size: -; CDR3 DNA: TGTGCCACCAGCAGAGGACGACTAGTCGGCACCGGGGAGCTGTTTTTT; CDR3 protein: CATSRGRLVGTGELFF
V gene: TRBV18; J gene: TRBJ2-7; D gene: -; clone size: -; CDR3 DNA: TGTGCCAGCTCACCAAACCATGAAGCGGAACAGTACTTC; CDR3 protein: CASSPNHEAEQYF
V gene: TRBV12-5; J gene: TRBJ2-7; D gene: TRBD1; clone size: many; CDR3 DNA: TGTGCTAGTGGTGTGACAGGGACCTACGAGCAGTACTTC; CDR3 protein: CASGVTGTYEQYF
V gene: TRBV5-6; J gene: TRBJ1-4; D gene: TRBD1; clone size: -; CDR3 DNA: TGTGCCAGCAGCTTGGTGCGGACAGGGCATGAAAAACTGTTTTTT; CDR3 protein: CASSLVRTGHEKLFF
V gene: TRBV12-5; J gene: TRBJ2-1; D gene: TRBD2; clone size: -; CDR3 DNA: TGTGCTAGTGGTTTGGAGCGGGGGGGCTACAATGAGCAGTTCTTC; CDR3 protein: CASGLERGGYNEQFF
V gene: TRBV4-1; J gene: TRBJ1-2; D gene: -; clone size: -; CDR3 DNA: TGCGCCAGCAGCCAAGGGCCTCCCTATGGCTACACCTTC; CDR3 protein: CASSQGPPYGYTF
V gene: TRBV28; J gene: TRBJ2-2; D gene: -; clone size: -; CDR3 DNA: TGTGCCAGCAGCCGAACCTTGAGAACCGGGGAGCTGTTTTTT; CDR3 protein: CASSRTLRTGELFF
V gene: TRBV9; J gene: TRBJ1-2; D gene: TRBD1; clone size: -; CDR3 DNA: TGTGCCAGCAGCGTCGGGACAGGGAACTATGGCTACACCTTC; CDR3 protein: CASSVGTGNYGYTF